This TCR beta chain emerged from a study of beta chain features in type 1 diabetes. Whole-study results and caveats: The study found moderately but significantly shorter TCRB CDR3s in all four CD4+ subsets of Type 1 diabetes patients.

Trimming cost V 0 bases and J 3 bases, with 9 bases left between them. Germline assignment: CDR1 SGHAT and CDR2 FQNNGV. This CDR3 has 15 residues. Sorting based on CD45RO/CCR7/CD25/CD127/CD95/CD27 separated CD4+ naive, central memory, regulatory and stem cell-like memory cells. This clone has only a few counts. Its cognate antigen is unknown. The isolated RNA, all of it, was reverse transcribed, so expressed TCRB transcripts were what got sequenced. Method: immunoSEQ multiplex PCR; TCRdb's copy keeps in-frame clones and lacks some. The sample lists about 320,000 clones; about 15% were seen once. The genes are TRBV11-2 and TRBJ2-1; tentatively, D is TRBD1 (6 bases). Sequences were obtained from central memory CD4+ T cells from blood. This clonotype originated in a man aged 25-45 years in good health. The CDR3 DNA reads as TGTGCCAGCAGCTTAGAAGGCAGGGGCTACAATGAGCAGTTCTTC. The encoded protein is CASSLEGRGYNEQFF.